A single sample gave rise to the 19 T cell receptor beta chains below, sequenced in a study of blood T cell repertoires in COVID-19 (dated by TCRdb to 2018 to 2020). Libraries were constructed by the immunoSEQ multiplex PCR assay. In its TCRdb copy, this immuneACCESS table keeps in-frame sequences only and misses some clones. Where compared with another copy, unresolved V genes explain less than half of these, and the others have no known cause. The sample records some 180,000 clones, more than 75% of which are singletons. The ten largest clonotypes hold around 2% of the sample. What was sequenced was peripheral blood. These receptors originate from a man in his fifties or sixties who had recovered from COVID-19.

V is TRBV14 and J is TRBJ1-1; a possible D gene is TRBD1 (5 bases). Trimming pared 1 base from V and 8 bases from J, leaving 14 bases between. Germline V gene lookup returns CDR1 SGHDN and CDR2 FVKESK. This CDR3 is built from 14 residues. The CDR3 nucleotides are TGTGCCAGCAGCCAAGCCCCTCAGGGCCGGGAAGCTTTCTTT. This encodes CASSQAPQGREAFF.

The V call is TRBV19, the J call TRBJ2-7; 7 nucleotides line up with TRBD1. The CDR3 length is 15 residues. Germline CDR1 and CDR2: LNHDA and SQIVND (reference sequence). The junction had 10 bases not matched to a gene; V was cut back by 3 bases and J by 5 bases. The CDR3 region has the DNA TGTGCCAGTAGTATGCAACAGGGGTATGGCAACGAGCAGTACTTC. This codes for CASSMQQGYGNEQYF.

The genes are TRBV9 and TRBJ1-1; 11 positions agree with TRBD1. CDR3 length equals 16 residues. The V gene's germline CDR1 is SGDLS and CDR2 YYNGEE. V was clipped by 2 bases and J by 3 bases; unmatched bases: 6. CDR3 amino acids: CASSVGQGAWDTEAFF. The CDR3 DNA follows: TGTGCCAGCAGCGTTGGACAGGGGGCCTGGGACACTGAAGCTTTCTTT.

V is TRBV11-2 and J is TRBJ2-5, with D uncertain. Germline-derived CDR1 and CDR2 are SGHAT and FQNNGV. V lost 4 bases and J 3 bases, leaving 18 bases between the germline ends. This CDR3 spans 16 amino acids. CDR3: CASSYTPSRLEETQYF. The CDR3 nucleotides are TGTGCCAGCAGCTACACCCCCTCGAGGCTAGAAGAGACCCAGTACTTC.

The rearrangement joins TRBV7-8 to TRBJ2-7, with 7 bases aligning to TRBD1. This CDR3 contains 13 residues. CDR1 is SGHVS and CDR2 is FQNEAQ in the germline V gene. Trimming at V came to 2 bases and at J to 4 bases, leaving 2 bases not matched to a gene. CDR3 in amino acids: CASSLTGEYEQYF. The DNA for the CDR3 is TGTGCCAGCAGCTTAACAGGGGAGTACGAGCAGTACTTC. The full variable domain, rest sourced from reference TRBV7-8 and TRBJ2-7, is GAGVSQSPRYKVAKRGQDVALRCDPISGHVSLFWYQQALGQGPEFLTYFQNEAQLDKSGLPSDRFFAERPEGSVSTLKIQRTQQEDSAVYLCASSLTGEYEQYFGPGTRLTVT.

The chain links TRBV5-4 to TRBJ2-5, with D unresolved. Per the germline V gene, CDR1 is SGHNT and CDR2 is YYREEE (reference sequence). Trimming took 4 bases from V and 2 from J, leaving 6 bases between them. This CDR3 spans 12 amino acids. CDR3 in amino acids: CASSRAQETQYF. CDR3 in DNA: TGTGCCAGCAGCCGCGCACAAGAGACCCAGTACTTC. Using reference TRBV5-4 and TRBJ2-5 for the parts outside the CDR3, the full variable domain is ETGVTQSPTHLIKTRGQQVTLRCSSQSGHNTVSWYQQALGQGPQFIFQYYREEENGRGNFPPRFSGLQFPNYSSELNVNALELDDSALYLCASSRAQETQYFGPGTRLLVL.

The chain is built from TRBV7-2 and TRBJ1-2, with D possibly matching TRBD1 (5 bases). The V gene lost 0 bases and the J gene lost 4 bases, with 15 bases spanning the gap. Germline CDR1 reads SGHTA; CDR2 reads FQGNSA. The CDR3 totals 16 residues. This chain's CDR3 is CASSLAGQEPLYGYTF. Written as DNA, the CDR3 is TGTGCCAGCAGCTTAGCGGGGCAGGAACCACTCTATGGCTACACCTTC.

V usage is TRBV11-1 and J usage is TRBJ1-1; D gene ambiguous. Germline values: CDR1 SGHAT, CDR2 FQDESV (reference sequence). CDR3 length: 13 residues. Trimming left V 5 bases short and J 5 bases short, with 12 bases between. The CDR3 loop reads CASSPAGQTEAFF. The CDR3 bases are TGTGCCAGCAGCCCTGCAGGCCAGACTGAAGCTTTCTTT.

The chain couples TRBV18 to TRBJ1-2; 9 positions agree with TRBD1. Germline-derived CDR1 and CDR2 are KGHSH and LQKENI. V shed 3 bases and J 3 bases; nucleotides not matched to a gene: 14. The CDR3 totals 18 residues. CDR3 nucleotides: TGTGCCAGCTCACCGGTTGGCCCCGGGACAGGGAACGACTATGGCTACACCTTC. Translation gives CASSPVGPGTGNDYGYTF.

This sequence joins TRBV9 and TRBJ1-3; D call uncertain. Per the germline V gene, CDR1 is SGDLS and CDR2 is YYNGEE. V was pared by 4 bases and J by 8 bases, with 10 bases between. This CDR3 is 12 amino acids long. CDR3 sequence reads: CASSPKRDTIYF. CDR3 DNA: TGTGCCAGCAGCCCTAAGCGGGACACCATATATTTT.

The chain recombines TRBV5-1 with TRBJ1-1; D possibly corresponds to TRBD1 (5 bases). CDR1 is SGHRS and CDR2 is YFSETQ in the germline V gene. V was pared by 1 base and J by 6 bases, with 10 bases between. The CDR3 contains 13 residues. DNA for the CDR3: TGCGCCAGCAGCTTGTACGGGGGGGCTGAAGCTTTCTTT. Translating it yields CASSLYGGAEAFF.

In the case of this clone: One end of the junction is discordant with germline, which a read error may explain. J is TRBJ2-2 and V is TRBV19, with D possibly being TRBD2 (6 bases). The CDR3 has 15 residues. The germline V gene encodes CDR1 LNHDA and CDR2 SQIVND (reference sequence). CDR3 DNA sequence: TGTGCCAGTAGTCAAAGGGACTGGAACTCCGGGGAGCTGTTTTTT. Residues: CASSQRDWNSGELFF.

This clone has more than one count but fewer than ten. The V gene is TRBV5-4, the J gene TRBJ2-3, with unresolved D. There are 12 residues in the CDR3. The V gene's germline CDR1 is SGHNT and CDR2 YYREEE (reference sequence). The germline V and J ends were trimmed by 3 bases and 0 bases, with 2 bases remaining between them. CDR3 nucleotide sequence: TGTGCCAGCAGCTCTAGCACAGATACGCAGTATTTT. This codes for CASSSSTDTQYF.

This chain joins TRBV7-9 and TRBJ2-4; TRBD2 is a possible D gene (5 bases). The germline gives CDR1 SEHNR, CDR2 FQNEAQ (reference sequence). Trimming cost V 1 base and J 5 bases, with 12 bases left between them. There are 15 residues in the CDR3. The CDR3 DNA reads TGTGCCAGCAGCTTAGGGCTTGCGGGCCAAAACATTCAGTACTTC. Amino acid sequence: CASSLGLAGQNIQYF.

The chain links TRBV2 to TRBJ1-5; tentatively, D is TRBD1 (6 bases). Germline V gene sequence: CDR1 SNHLY, CDR2 FYNNEI. Trimming took off 8 bases at V and 0 bases at J, with 23 bases between the two ends. The CDR3 contains 18 residues. Written as DNA, the CDR3 is TGTGCCAGCGGATGGACAGTCCGCAACTCATATAGCAATCAGCCCCAGCATTTT. This sequence encodes CASGWTVRNSYSNQPQHF.

The chain couples TRBV12-3 or TRBV12-4 to TRBJ1-1, with TRBD1 as a possible D gene (5 bases). The ends were cut back, 6 bases at V and 1 base at J, with 9 bases in the middle. The CDR3 contains 13 residues. CDR3 bases: TGTGCCAGCAGACCTACAGGGAACACTGAAGCTTTCTTT. Translating gives CASRPTGNTEAFF.

The chain employs TRBV5-8 and TRBJ1-4, with 10 positions matching TRBD1. Germline CDR1 and CDR2: SGHTS and YDEGEE. The length of the CDR3 is 15 residues. The V and J ends lost 4 bases and 7 bases, in that order; junction bases with no gene match: 7. The CDR3 is CASSRGTGVFEKLFF. In DNA form, the CDR3 reads TGTGCCAGCAGCCGCGGGACAGGGGTATTTGAAAAACTGTTTTTT. Based on the CDR3 plus reference TRBV5-8 and TRBJ1-4, the full variable domain is EAGVTQSPTHLIKTRGQQATLRCSPISGHTSVYWYQQALGLGLQFLLWYDEGEERNRGNFPPRFSGRQFPNYSSELNVNALELEDSALYLCASSRGTGVFEKLFFGSGTQLSVL.

The chain uses TRBV4-2 and TRBJ2-1; the match to TRBD2 covers 13 bases. This CDR3 region has 17 residues. Germline V gene data show CDR1 as LGHNA and CDR2 as YNFKEQ. Trimming took 4 bases from V and 6 from J; bases not matched to a gene: 9. The CDR3, as DNA: TGTGCCAGCAGCCGGGTACCCGGGACTAGCGGGGCCAATGAGCAGTTCTTC. Translation: CASSRVPGTSGANEQFF.

The chain uses TRBV6-4 and TRBJ2-2; 8 bases align to TRBD2. CDR1 and CDR2 from the germline V gene are MRHNA and SNTAGT. V shed 0 bases, J shed 4 bases, and the junction held 7 bases outside the gene matches. This CDR3 is built from 17 residues. The CDR3: CASSDSRLAGFTGELFF. The CDR3 nucleotides read TGTGCCAGCAGTGACTCCAGGCTAGCGGGCTTCACCGGGGAGCTGTTTTTT.